This is a list of T cell receptor beta chains from one sample in a study of T cell changes during pregnancy in multiple sclerosis. Only in-frame clones appear in the TCRdb table, and some are missing; sequencing was by immunoSEQ multiplex PCR. In the table there are some 85,000 clones, roughly 94% of which are singletons. Sequenced here: peripheral blood, sampled in the third trimester of pregnancy. Every receptor here comes from a female donor with multiple sclerosis, enrolled in a pregnancy study. Each CDR3 is given with its conserved first and last residue. The D gene is left open where the match is weak. A clone size is listed for some rows: how often the clone was seen (once, few, many), or a class if it is expanded.

clone_size: -
d_call: -
v_call: TRBV2
j_call: TRBJ2-3
cdr3_aa: CASAVGVNADTQYF
cdr3_nt: TGTGCCAGCGCCGTAGGGGTGAACGCAGATACGCAGTATTTT

clone_size: -
d_call: -
v_call: TRBV28
j_call: TRBJ1-5
cdr3_aa: CASMRRGSNQPQHF
cdr3_nt: TGTGCCAGCATGAGAAGGGGAAGTAATCAGCCCCAGCATTTT

clone_size: -
d_call: -
v_call: TRBV20-1
j_call: TRBJ2-1
cdr3_aa: CSAKRVTEQFF
cdr3_nt: TGCAGTGCTAAGAGGGTGACTGAGCAGTTCTTC

clone_size: -
d_call: TRBD1
v_call: TRBV19
j_call: TRBJ1-5
cdr3_aa: CATGARKGAYNQPQHF
cdr3_nt: TGTGCCACCGGGGCCCGGAAGGGGGCTTACAATCAGCCCCAGCATTTT

clone_size: -
d_call: TRBD1
v_call: TRBV27
j_call: TRBJ1-5
cdr3_aa: CASRAVKPGQGQNQPQHF
cdr3_nt: TGTGCCAGCAGAGCCGTCAAGCCGGGACAGGGTCAAAATCAGCCCCAGCATTTT

clone_size: -
d_call: TRBD1
v_call: TRBV27
j_call: TRBJ1-5
cdr3_aa: CASLGERQGSNQPQHF
cdr3_nt: TGTGCCAGCCTCGGAGAACGACAGGGCAGCAATCAGCCCCAGCATTTT

clone_size: once
d_call: TRBD1
v_call: TRBV28
j_call: TRBJ1-5
cdr3_aa: CATWTGNQPQHF
cdr3_nt: TGTGCCACTTGGACAGGAAATCAGCCCCAGCATTTT

clone_size: -
d_call: TRBD1
v_call: TRBV7-3
j_call: TRBJ2-1
cdr3_aa: CASSANRGQYNEQFF
cdr3_nt: TGTGCCAGCAGCGCAAATAGGGGACAGTACAATGAGCAGTTCTTC

clone_size: -
d_call: TRBD1
v_call: TRBV2
j_call: TRBJ2-7
cdr3_aa: CASSTGGNYEQYF
cdr3_nt: TGTGCCAGCAGTACAGGGGGTAACTACGAGCAGTACTTC

clone_size: -
d_call: TRBD2
v_call: TRBV25-1
j_call: TRBJ2-3
cdr3_aa: CASSDWTSGMRADTQYF
cdr3_nt: TGTGCCAGCAGTGATTGGACTAGCGGGATGAGGGCAGATACGCAGTATTTT

clone_size: -
d_call: TRBD1
v_call: TRBV7-3
j_call: TRBJ2-1
cdr3_aa: CASSLGTGSYNEQFF
cdr3_nt: TGTGCCAGCAGCTTAGGGACAGGCTCCTACAATGAGCAGTTCTTC

clone_size: -
d_call: -
v_call: TRBV6-5
j_call: TRBJ1-1
cdr3_aa: CASSYGRRGAEAFF
cdr3_nt: TGTGCCAGCAGTTACGGGCGGCGCGGGGCTGAAGCTTTCTTT

clone_size: -
d_call: TRBD1
v_call: TRBV19
j_call: TRBJ2-5
cdr3_aa: CASRWGTAGQETQYF
cdr3_nt: TGTGCCAGTAGGTGGGGGACAGCAGGTCAAGAGACCCAGTACTTC

clone_size: -
d_call: -
v_call: TRBV5-1
j_call: TRBJ1-1
cdr3_aa: CASSLGAEAFF
cdr3_nt: TGCGCCAGCAGCCTCGGGGCTGAAGCTTTCTTT

clone_size: -
d_call: TRBD1
v_call: TRBV19
j_call: TRBJ2-3
cdr3_aa: CASSIMTGGIDTQYF
cdr3_nt: TGTGCCAGTAGTATTATGACAGGGGGCATCGATACGCAGTATTTT

clone_size: -
d_call: TRBD2
v_call: TRBV7-9
j_call: TRBJ2-4
cdr3_aa: CASSLNPGTSGSSYIQYF
cdr3_nt: TGTGCCAGCAGCTTAAACCCCGGGACTAGCGGGAGTTCATACATTCAGTACTTC

clone_size: -
d_call: TRBD2
v_call: TRBV7-3
j_call: TRBJ2-3
cdr3_aa: CASTLSGGTDTQYF
cdr3_nt: TGTGCCAGCACCCTCAGCGGGGGCACAGATACGCAGTATTTT

clone_size: -
d_call: TRBD2
v_call: TRBV5-1
j_call: TRBJ2-1
cdr3_aa: CASSLLAGVGNEQFF
cdr3_nt: TGCGCCAGCAGCTTACTAGCGGGAGTAGGTAATGAGCAGTTCTTC

clone_size: -
d_call: TRBD2
v_call: TRBV11-2
j_call: TRBJ2-1
cdr3_aa: CASSSLSGASYNEQFF
cdr3_nt: TGTGCCAGCAGCTCCCTGAGCGGGGCCAGCTACAATGAGCAGTTCTTC

clone_size: few
d_call: TRBD1
v_call: TRBV5-1
j_call: TRBJ2-5
cdr3_aa: CASSGTGEGQTQYF
cdr3_nt: TGCGCCAGCTCCGGGACAGGGGAAGGACAGACCCAGTACTTC

clone_size: -
d_call: -
v_call: TRBV6-1
j_call: TRBJ2-7
cdr3_aa: CASSESFYYEQYF
cdr3_nt: TGTGCCAGCAGTGAGTCGTTCTACTACGAGCAGTACTTC

clone_size: -
d_call: -
v_call: TRBV5-1
j_call: TRBJ1-3
cdr3_aa: CASSRYHLDGSGNTIYF
cdr3_nt: TGCGCCAGCAGCCGATACCACCTAGATGGCTCTGGAAACACCATATATTTT

clone_size: -
d_call: -
v_call: TRBV27
j_call: TRBJ2-7
cdr3_aa: CASITQGIDEQYF
cdr3_nt: TGTGCCAGCATAACACAGGGAATCGACGAGCAGTACTTC

clone_size: -
d_call: -
v_call: TRBV10-3
j_call: TRBJ2-3
cdr3_aa: CAIGTMRQYF
cdr3_nt: TGTGCCATCGGGACAATGAGGCAGTATTTT

clone_size: -
d_call: -
v_call: TRBV27
j_call: TRBJ2-1
cdr3_aa: CASSYRLGSWDEQFF
cdr3_nt: TGTGCCAGCAGTTATCGACTAGGTTCTTGGGATGAGCAGTTCTTC

clone_size: -
d_call: TRBD1
v_call: TRBV18
j_call: TRBJ1-3
cdr3_aa: CASSPKGDRTFSGNTIYF
cdr3_nt: TGTGCCAGCTCACCGAAGGGGGACAGGACCTTTTCTGGAAACACCATATATTTT

clone_size: -
d_call: -
v_call: TRBV5-5
j_call: TRBJ1-1
cdr3_aa: CASSLILGAVDSEAFF
cdr3_nt: TGTGCCAGCAGCTTGATTCTAGGAGCGGTAGACTCGGAAGCTTTCTTT

clone_size: -
d_call: TRBD2
v_call: TRBV6-4
j_call: TRBJ2-3
cdr3_aa: CASSVAGGAADTQYF
cdr3_nt: TGTGCCAGCAGCGTAGCGGGAGGGGCCGCAGATACGCAGTATTTT

clone_size: -
d_call: -
v_call: TRBV5-1
j_call: TRBJ2-5
cdr3_aa: CASSLEGRETQYF
cdr3_nt: TGCGCCAGCAGCTTGGAGGGGCGAGAGACCCAGTACTTC

clone_size: -
d_call: -
v_call: TRBV4-1
j_call: TRBJ1-4
cdr3_aa: CATLGGHLNEKLFF
cdr3_nt: TGCGCCACCCTTGGGGGACATCTTAATGAAAAACTGTTTTTT

clone_size: once
d_call: TRBD1
v_call: TRBV10-3
j_call: TRBJ2-7
cdr3_aa: CAIRRDSSYEQYF
cdr3_nt: TGTGCCATCAGGAGGGACAGTTCCTACGAGCAGTACTTC

clone_size: -
d_call: TRBD2
v_call: TRBV18
j_call: TRBJ2-7
cdr3_aa: CASSPDRGLAGGYF
cdr3_nt: TGTGCCAGCTCACCCGATCGCGGGCTAGCGGGTGGGTACTTC

clone_size: few
d_call: -
v_call: TRBV19
j_call: TRBJ2-2
cdr3_aa: CASSESPGELFF
cdr3_nt: TGTGCCAGTAGTGAAAGCCCCGGGGAGCTGTTTTTT

clone_size: -
d_call: TRBD1
v_call: TRBV30
j_call: TRBJ2-5
cdr3_aa: CAWRDTGGETQYF
cdr3_nt: TGTGCCTGGAGGGACACAGGGGGGGAGACCCAGTACTTC

clone_size: -
d_call: -
v_call: TRBV19
j_call: TRBJ2-7
cdr3_aa: CASSMVTDQQYF
cdr3_nt: TGTGCCAGTAGTATGGTGACAGATCAGCAGTACTTC

clone_size: -
d_call: -
v_call: TRBV10-3
j_call: TRBJ2-7
cdr3_aa: CAIRGTGLYEQYF
cdr3_nt: TGTGCCATCAGGGGTACAGGGTTGTACGAGCAGTACTTC

clone_size: -
d_call: -
v_call: TRBV7-6
j_call: TRBJ1-1
cdr3_aa: CASSLSGSQATEAFF
cdr3_nt: TGTGCCAGCAGCTTAAGCGGCAGCCAAGCCACTGAAGCTTTCTTT

clone_size: -
d_call: -
v_call: TRBV6-5
j_call: TRBJ1-3
cdr3_aa: CASSYSGRGNTIYF
cdr3_nt: TGTGCCAGCAGTTACTCGGGCAGAGGAAACACCATATATTTT

clone_size: -
d_call: TRBD2
v_call: TRBV27
j_call: TRBJ2-7
cdr3_aa: CASSFSGTSGPYEQYF
cdr3_nt: TGTGCCAGCAGTTTTTCCGGGACTAGCGGCCCCTACGAGCAGTACTTC

clone_size: -
d_call: -
v_call: TRBV4-2
j_call: TRBJ1-6
cdr3_aa: CASSQDGTRSSPLHF
cdr3_nt: TGTGCCAGCAGCCAAGATGGGACTCGAAGTTCACCCCTCCACTTT

clone_size: -
d_call: -
v_call: TRBV10-3
j_call: TRBJ2-7
cdr3_aa: CASDSSFPAYEQYF
cdr3_nt: TGTGCCTCAGATTCTAGTTTCCCTGCCTACGAGCAGTACTTC

clone_size: -
d_call: TRBD2
v_call: TRBV4-2
j_call: TRBJ2-3
cdr3_aa: CASSQATSGGVDTQYF
cdr3_nt: TGTGCCAGCAGCCAAGCTACTAGCGGGGGGGTAGATACGCAGTATTTT

clone_size: -
d_call: TRBD1
v_call: TRBV5-1
j_call: TRBJ1-1
cdr3_aa: CASSLGGRQGSAFF
cdr3_nt: TGCGCCAGCAGCTTGGGTGGCCGACAGGGTTCGGCTTTCTTT

clone_size: -
d_call: -
v_call: TRBV4-2
j_call: TRBJ2-1
cdr3_aa: CASSPGPSEYNEQFF
cdr3_nt: TGTGCCAGCAGCCCCGGGCCTAGCGAATACAATGAGCAGTTCTTC

clone_size: -
d_call: TRBD1
v_call: TRBV6-4
j_call: TRBJ2-3
cdr3_aa: CASSNAGGTDTQYF
cdr3_nt: TGTGCCAGCAGTAACGCAGGGGGAACAGATACGCAGTATTTT

clone_size: -
d_call: TRBD1
v_call: TRBV11-2
j_call: TRBJ1-4
cdr3_aa: CASSSDLRGLGEKLFF
cdr3_nt: TGTGCCAGCAGCTCCGACCTGAGGGGGCTGGGGGAAAAACTGTTTTTT